Presented here are 27 T cell receptor beta chains from one specimen sequenced in a study of blood T cells in healthy people across ages. Next came a second PCR, run for about 6 to 12 cycles, which used a sample-barcoded 5' primer along with a J-beta primer mix. TCRdb analysed the 5' RACE reads with MiXCR anew, one entry per CDR3 protein. The top ten hold around a third of the sample, which has hundreds of thousands of distinct CDR3 sequences, approximately 49% seen once. The sample taken for sequencing was blood. Every receptor here comes from a woman between 55 and 75 years old in good health.

CDR3 loop: CSVEGTRYNEQFF. The CDR3 DNA reads TGCAGCGTTGAAGGGACACGATACAATGAGCAGTTCTTC. This chain connects TRBV29-1 to TRBJ2-1, with D maybe TRBD1 (5 bases). CDR3 size: 13 residues. Germline V CDR1 and CDR2: SQVTM, ANQGSEA. Trimming removed 1 base from V and 4 bases from J, with 8 bases in between.

This chain connects TRBV4-3 to TRBJ2-5; 10 bases match TRBD2. This CDR3 is 16 amino acids long. The J segment lost 4 bases and the V segment lost 1 base, leaving 6 bases of the junction unmatched. Germline CDR1 is LGHNA and CDR2 is YSLEER. CDR3 region: CASSQALAGVGETQYF. The CDR3 bases are TGCGCCAGCAGCCAAGCGCTAGCGGGAGTTGGAGAGACCCAGTACTTC.

In its sample, this clonotype was seen a few times. This chain uses TRBV2 with TRBJ2-5; D possibly uses TRBD1 or TRBD2 (5 bases each). Germline V gene data show CDR1 as SNHLY and CDR2 as FYNNEI. The CDR3 totals 13 residues. V was pared by 8 bases and J by 4 bases, with 14 bases between. DNA for the CDR3: TGTGCCAGCTCCGGACGGGGCCCAGAGACCCAGTACTTC. Translation: CASSGRGPETQYF.

V and J are TRBV5-1 and TRBJ2-7; TRBD2 matches 11 bases. TRBJ2-1 matches the DNA end more closely, so the J call is doubtful. The CDR3 runs to 15 residues. In germline, CDR1 is SGHRS, CDR2 YFSETQ. The CDR3 reads CASSLLAGVIDEQFF. The CDR3, as DNA: TGCGCCAGCAGCTTACTAGCGGGAGTAATCGATGAGCAGTTCTTC.

On this clonotype: This may be a read error: a much more frequent sequence differs by one nucleotide. The chain joins TRBV20-1 to TRBJ1-5; maybe TRBD1 (5 bases). The CDR3 is 13 residues long. Germline CDR1 is DFQATT and CDR2 is SNEGSKA (reference sequence). As DNA, the CDR3 is TGCAGTACTAGGGGATCTACTTGGGGGCCCCAGCATTTT. Encoded protein: CSTRGSTWGPQHF.

CDR3 loop: CASSLKRSGTDTQYF. The CDR3 bases are TGTGCCAGCAGCTTAAAACGCAGCGGGACAGATACGCAGTATTTT. The chain recombines TRBV7-3 with TRBJ2-3; a possible D gene is TRBD2 (6 bases). The germline V gene encodes CDR1 SGHTA and CDR2 FQGTGA. Trimming removed 1 base from V and 3 bases from J, with 11 bases in between. CDR3 length: 15 residues.

The V and J genes are TRBV6-2 or TRBV6-3 and TRBJ2-7; 9 bases match TRBD2. The trim removed 10 bases at V and 0 bases at J, leaving 10 bases unmatched. CDR3 length equals 15 residues. Germline lookup yields CDR1 MNHEY and CDR2 SVGEGT. The CDR3 loop reads CATLGAGGSSYEQYF. CDR3 nucleotide sequence: TGTGCCACCTTGGGAGCGGGAGGCAGCTCCTACGAGCAGTACTTC.

The chain carries TRBV9 and TRBJ2-3; D remains ambiguous. Trimming stripped 0 bases from V and 6 bases from J, with 5 bases between. Germline V gene lookup returns CDR1 SGDLS and CDR2 YYNGEE. The CDR3 totals 12 residues. The CDR3 nucleotides are TGTGCCAGCAGCGTAGTTGGGGATACGCAGTATTTT. Its protein is CASSVVGDTQYF.

The chain carries TRBV5-1 and TRBJ2-3, with D unclear. The CDR3 consists of 12 residues. Germline values: CDR1 SGHRS, CDR2 YFSETQ. V was trimmed by 3 bases and J by 8 bases, leaving 10 bases between them. DNA of the CDR3: TGCGCCAGCAGCTCGGAAGGTGGTACGCAGTATTTT. This gives the protein CASSSEGGTQYF.

This clonotype was observed a few times. The CDR3 region has the DNA TGCGCCAGCAGCCAAGAAGACAAGGTGGCGGGAGGTGGGGAGCTGTTTTTT. Residues: CASSQEDKVAGGGELFF. The chain carries TRBV4-3 and TRBJ2-2, with 8 nucleotides matching TRBD2. The J segment lost 8 bases and the V segment lost 0 bases, leaving 11 bases of the junction unmatched. CDR1 and CDR2 from the germline V gene are LGHNA and YSLEER. The CDR3 contains 17 residues.

The V call is TRBV11-1, the J call TRBJ2-7; the match to TRBD1 covers 11 bases. With the DNA end fitting TRBJ2-5 better, the J assignment may be wrong. Germline lookup yields CDR1 SGHAT and CDR2 FQDESV (reference sequence). The length of the CDR3 is 16 residues. The CDR3 bases are TGTGCCAGCAGCTTAGCTTGGACAGGGGGCTGGGAGACCCAGTACTTC. It is translated as CASSLAWTGGWETQYF.

This clonotype was counted a few times. CDR3 loop: CASSQSSVRNTGELFF. CDR3 DNA: TGTGCCAGCAGCCAAAGCAGCGTTAGGAACACCGGGGAGCTGTTTTTT. The V and J genes are TRBV3-1 and TRBJ2-2, with D hard to call. The germline V gene encodes CDR1 LGHDT and CDR2 YNNKEL (reference sequence). V was trimmed by 2 bases and J by 1 base, leaving 11 bases between them. The CDR3 consists of 16 residues.

The chain joins TRBV20-1 to TRBJ2-1, with 16 nucleotides matching TRBD2. Trimming cost V 2 bases and J 15 bases; bases outside gene matches: 7. In germline, CDR1 is DFQATT, CDR2 SNEGSKA (reference sequence). CDR3 length: 14 amino acids. The CDR3 nucleotides are TGCAGTGCTAGAATGGGACTAGCGGGAGGGGGTCTGTTCTTC. It is translated as CSARMGLAGGGLFF.

In its sample, this clonotype was seen a few times. V gene TRBV29-1 combines with J gene TRBJ2-7; 8 bases align to TRBD1. This CDR3 comprises 13 residues. Trimming removed 6 bases from V and 3 bases from J; junction bases left unmatched: 7. Germline CDR1 and CDR2: SQVTM and ANQGSEA. The CDR3 nucleotides are TGCAGCGTACTCGGACAGGGAGGCTACGAGCAGTACTTC. Translation gives CSVLGQGGYEQYF.

The rearrangement uses TRBV19 and TRBJ2-3, with TRBD1 matching over 10 bases. J was trimmed by 0 bases and V by 6 bases; bases with no gene match: 9. The CDR3 covers 17 residues. CDR1 LNHDA and CDR2 SQIVND come from the germline V gene (reference sequence). The CDR3 sequence: CASRPGTGARSTDTQYF. The CDR3 region has the DNA TGTGCCAGTAGGCCCGGGACAGGGGCCCGTAGCACAGATACGCAGTATTTT.

On this clonotype itself: Given a much more abundant clone one base away, this may be a read error. The rearrangement uses TRBV5-4 and TRBJ2-3; D call uncertain. The CDR3 spans 16 residues. Per germline, CDR1 SGHNT and CDR2 YYREEE (reference sequence). V was trimmed by 0 bases and J by 0 bases, leaving 11 bases between them. The DNA of the CDR3 is TGTGCCAGCAGCTTGGAAGCTGGCACTAGCACAGATACGCAGTATTTT. It is translated as CASSLEAGTSTDTQYF.

The chain has TRBV28 and TRBJ1-2, with TRBD1 matching over 7 bases. The ends lost 8 bases at V and 7 bases at J; junction bases unmatched: 4. The length of the CDR3 is 11 residues. The germline CDR1 and CDR2 sequences are MDHEN and SYDVKM. The CDR3 spells CASRQGRGYTF. CDR3 sequence (DNA): TGTGCCAGCCGACAGGGACGTGGCTACACCTTC.

The chain uses TRBV20-1 and TRBJ1-2, with 9 bases matching TRBD1. Germline CDR1 reads DFQATT; CDR2 reads SNEGSKA (reference sequence). V was clipped by 1 base and J by 8 bases; unmatched bases: 5. The CDR3 runs to 13 residues. CDR3 in amino acids: CSARVGTGSGYTF. In nucleotides, the CDR3 is TGCAGTGCTAGAGTAGGGACAGGGAGCGGCTACACCTTC.

This clonotype was recorded a few times. The chain recombines TRBV29-1 with TRBJ1-5; D gene unclear. The CDR3 consists of 12 residues. V lost 7 bases and J lost 2, with 9 bases in between. The germline CDR1 and CDR2 sequences are SQVTM and ANQGSEA. CDR3 amino acids: CSAVDGNQPQHF. CDR3 DNA: TGCAGCGCTGTGGACGGCAATCAGCCCCAGCATTTT.

V gene TRBV20-1 combines with J gene TRBJ2-1, with D perhaps TRBD1 (5 bases). V was pared by 4 bases and J by 0 bases, with 10 bases between. The V gene's germline CDR1 is DFQATT and CDR2 SNEGSKA (reference sequence). CDR3 length: 14 residues. The CDR3 sequence is CSATGLGSYNEQFF. In DNA form, the CDR3 reads TGCAGTGCTACAGGGCTCGGCTCCTACAATGAGCAGTTCTTC.

The chain has TRBV5-1 and TRBJ2-3; TRBD2 aligns across 10 bases. Losses at the gene ends were 4 bases for V and 6 bases for J; bases not matched to a gene: 5. The CDR3 loop spans 14 amino acids. The germline V gene encodes CDR1 SGHRS and CDR2 YFSETQ. Here the CDR3 reads CASSPGLARDTQYF. The CDR3 region has the DNA TGCGCCAGCAGCCCGGGACTAGCGAGGGATACGCAGTATTTT.

Regarding this clonotype: Compared with germline, one end of the junction differs, possibly owing to a read error. The rearrangement joins TRBV20-1 to TRBJ2-7; tentatively, D is TRBD2 (5 bases). Germline loops: CDR1 DFQATT, CDR2 SNEGSKA (reference sequence). The CDR3 runs 16 residues. The DNA for the CDR3 is TGCTGTGCTAGCCTTGGGTCCGGCGGAAGCTCCTACGAGCAGTACTTC. It is translated as CCASLGSGGSSYEQYF.

The chain couples TRBV4-1 to TRBJ2-1, with D perhaps matching TRBD2 (6 bases). Gene TRBJ2-7 matches the end of the DNA better, so the J call may be wrong. Germline V gives CDR1 MGHRA, CDR2 YSYEKL. The CDR3 is 14 amino acids. This chain's CDR3 is CASSQDRRVGEQYF. The CDR3 DNA is TGCGCCAGCAGCCAAGATCGGAGGGTTGGAGAGCAGTACTTC.

The gene calls are TRBV6-2 or TRBV6-3 and TRBJ2-5, with D possibly being TRBD1 (5 bases). This CDR3 is built from 15 residues. Trimming stripped 1 base from V and 11 bases from J, with 20 bases between. CDR1 is MNHEY, CDR2 SVGEGT, per germline. The CDR3 here is CASSYWGTEREEQYF. CDR3 DNA: TGTGCCAGCAGTTACTGGGGCACCGAGCGAGAAGAGCAGTACTTC.

The CDR3 DNA reads TGCAGTGCCCCCACCGGGGACAGGTCTATAACGCGAGAGACCCAGTACTTC. Translated: CSAPTGDRSITRETQYF. The chain joins TRBV20-1 to TRBJ2-5, with 8 bases fitting TRBD1. With 6 bases clipped from V and 4 bases from J, the junction kept 19 bases outside the gene matches. The CDR3 is 17 amino acids. Germline-derived CDR1 and CDR2 are DFQATT and SNEGSKA (reference sequence).

In regard to this clonotype: A clone one base away is much larger, so this may be a read error. This rearrangement joins TRBV20-1 to TRBJ2-5; TRBD2 agrees at 7 bases. The trim removed 7 bases at V and 4 bases at J, leaving 6 bases unmatched. Per the germline V gene, CDR1 is DFQATT and CDR2 is SNEGSKA (reference sequence). The CDR3 is 12 residues long. In nucleotides, the CDR3 is TGCAGTGGGAGAAGCGGGGCAGAGACCCAGTACTTC. It is translated as CSGRSGAETQYF.

This clonotype was counted only a few times. V usage is TRBV2 and J usage is TRBJ2-7; 7 bases agree with TRBD1. V was clipped by 6 bases and J by 3 bases; unmatched bases: 5. The germline V gene has CDR1 SNHLY and CDR2 FYNNEI. The CDR3 is made up of 13 amino acids. In DNA, the CDR3 is TGTGCCAGCAGGAGGGACAGCAACTACGAGCAGTACTTC. Translated, it gives CASRRDSNYEQYF. Combining the CDR3 with reference TRBV2 and TRBJ2-7 gives the whole variable domain EPEVTQTPSHQVTQMGQEVILRCVPISNHLYFYWYRQILGQKVEFLVSFYNNEISEKSEIFDDQFSVERPDGSNFTLKIRSTKLEDSAMYFCASRRDSNYEQYFGPGTRLTVT.